A single sample is the source of the 29 T cell receptor beta chains below, sequenced in a study of blood T cell repertoires in COVID-19. Sequencing used immunoSEQ multiplex PCR; TCRdb keeps in-frame clones, though not all of them. This table holds 400,000 to 550,000 clones, roughly nine tenths found once. Source material: PBMCs or T cells enriched from blood (not recorded which). The source of these receptors is a woman aged 18-29 years with acute COVID-19.

Notes on this clone: Sequence at one end of the junction differs from germline and may be a read error. The V gene is TRBV7-6, the J gene TRBJ1-3; 7 bases map to TRBD1. Germline V lookup: CDR1 SGHVS, CDR2 FNYEAQ. CDR3 size: 16 residues. CDR3 sequence (DNA): TGTGCCAGCAGCTACCTAACAGGGGCCTCTGGAAACACCACATATTTT. It specifies CASSYLTGASGNTTYF.

The chain recombines TRBV18 with TRBJ1-3; D gene uncertain. Germline V CDR1 and CDR2: KGHSH, LQKENI. The CDR3 contains 17 residues. Trimming removed 2 bases at V and 0 bases at J, with 14 bases between. The CDR3 reads CASSPGYSVSSGNTIYF. In nucleotides, the CDR3 is TGTGCCAGCTCACCAGGTTACAGTGTGAGCTCTGGAAACACCATATATTTT. Combining the CDR3 with reference TRBV18 and TRBJ1-3 gives the whole variable domain NAGVMQNPRHLVRRRGQEARLRCSPMKGHSHVYWYRQLPEEGLKFMVYLQKENIIDESGMPKERFSAEFPKEGPSILRIQQVVRGDSAAYFCASSPGYSVSSGNTIYFGEGSWLTVV.

The chain joins TRBV28 to TRBJ2-7; 9 bases align to TRBD2. CDR1 and CDR2 from the germline V gene are MDHEN and SYDVKM. V lost 4 bases to trimming and J lost 4 bases; unmatched junction nucleotides: 17. The CDR3 has 18 residues. CDR3 DNA sequence: TGTGCCAGCAGTTCTTATCGACGGGGCGGGAGGGCCGTGTACGAGCAGTACTTC. Translating gives CASSSYRRGGRAVYEQYF.

The chain carries TRBV2 and TRBJ1-6, with 7 bases that match TRBD1. The CDR3 extends over 15 amino acids. Germline V CDR1 and CDR2: SNHLY, FYNNEI. Germline trimming cut 1 base from V and 6 bases from J; bases unmatched to any gene: 3. CDR3 residues: CASSEVGQSNSPLHF. As DNA, the CDR3 is TGTGCCAGCAGTGAAGTGGGACAGAGTAATTCACCCCTCCACTTT.

The chain is built from TRBV6-6 and TRBJ1-4; 8 nucleotides line up with TRBD1. In germline, CDR1 is MNHNY, CDR2 SVGAGI (reference sequence). The V segment lost 4 bases and the J segment 7 bases; nucleotides outside the gene matches: 5. This CDR3 has 14 residues. The CDR3 is CASSSPTGGEKLFF. CDR3 coding DNA: TGTGCCAGCAGTTCTCCCACAGGGGGTGAAAAACTGTTTTTT.

This rearrangement joins TRBV19 to TRBJ1-1; 7 bases match TRBD1. Germline loops: CDR1 LNHDA, CDR2 SQIVND (reference sequence). The CDR3 loop spans 14 amino acids. With V trimmed by 8 bases and J by 1 base, 7 bases remained unmatched. The CDR3 bases are TGTGCCAGTTCGACAGGGTGGAGGAACACTGAAGCTTTCTTT. It translates to CASSTGWRNTEAFF. The whole variable domain, filled in from reference TRBV19 and TRBJ1-1, reads DGGITQSPKYLFRKEGQNVTLSCEQNLNHDAMYWYRQDPGQGLRLIYYSQIVNDFQKGDIAEGYSVSREKKESFPLTVTSAQKNPTAFYLCASSTGWRNTEAFFGQGTRLTVV.

This chain uses TRBV4-1 with TRBJ1-3; 10 bases align to TRBD1. The length of the CDR3 is 17 residues. Germline V gives CDR1 MGHRA, CDR2 YSYEKL. Trimming at V came to 1 base and at J to 4 bases, leaving 7 bases not matched to a gene. CDR3 region: CASSQGRQGARGNTIYF. In DNA form, the CDR3 reads TGCGCCAGCAGCCAAGGTCGACAGGGGGCTCGGGGAAACACCATATATTTT.

The chain combines TRBV7-3 with TRBJ2-6, with D tentatively TRBD1 (6 bases). Germline V gene data show CDR1 as SGHTA and CDR2 as FQGTGA. Between the trimmed V and J ends, which lost 0 bases and 0 bases, there was a span of 15 bases. The CDR3 spans 19 residues. CDR3 amino acids: CASSLTVHREASGANVLTF. In DNA form, the CDR3 reads TGTGCCAGCAGCTTAACGGTCCACAGGGAAGCCTCTGGGGCCAACGTCCTGACTTTC.

The chain joins TRBV18 to TRBJ1-1; 7 nucleotides align to TRBD1. CDR3 length equals 13 residues. Looked up from germline, CDR1 is KGHSH and CDR2 is LQKENI. The trim removed 2 bases at V and 11 bases at J, leaving 8 bases unmatched. DNA of the CDR3: TGTGCCAGCTCACCAAGTGACAGGGTTGAGGCTTTCTTT. This gives the protein CASSPSDRVEAFF.

This clone was observed a single time. The rearrangement links TRBV11-1 to TRBJ1-5, with D possibly being TRBD1 (6 bases). Germline V gene sequence: CDR1 SGHAT, CDR2 FQDESV (reference sequence). The CDR3 spans 15 residues. The germline V and J ends were trimmed by 5 bases and 2 bases, with 13 bases remaining between them. In nucleotides, the CDR3 is TGTGCCAGCAGCACCCACAGGGCCCGCAATCAGCCCCAGCATTTT. Translation gives CASSTHRARNQPQHF.

V gene TRBV7-2 combines with J gene TRBJ2-7; D remains unclear. Trimming cost V 4 bases and J 4 bases, with 14 bases left between them. CDR3 length: 14 amino acids. The germline V gene encodes CDR1 SGHTA and CDR2 FQGNSA. DNA of the CDR3: TGTGCCAGCAGCTACCTCCCCCTAGGTTACGAGCAGTACTTC. It encodes CASSYLPLGYEQYF.

The V call is TRBV2, the J call TRBJ2-6, with a possible D match to TRBD1 (5 bases). This CDR3 contains 17 residues. The V end lost 4 bases, the J end lost 0 bases, and 13 bases lay between the germline ends. Germline V gives CDR1 SNHLY, CDR2 FYNNEI. The CDR3: CASSAGRKNSGANVLTF. In DNA, the CDR3 is TGTGCCAGCAGTGCAGGGCGCAAAAACTCTGGGGCCAACGTCCTGACTTTC.

CDR3 sequence: CASSPSGRRTDTQYF. The CDR3 DNA sequence: TGTGCCAGCAGTCCTAGCGGGAGGCGCACAGATACGCAGTATTTT. This rearrangement joins TRBV28 to TRBJ2-3; 11 bases are a match to TRBD2. Trimming removed 5 bases from V and 1 base from J; junction bases left unmatched: 2. The CDR3 length is 15 residues. Germline V lookup: CDR1 MDHEN, CDR2 SYDVKM.

CDR3 protein: CASSLALFPEQYF. As DNA, the CDR3 is TGTGCCAGCAGCTTGGCGTTGTTCCCCGAGCAGTACTTC. The V and J genes are TRBV5-5 and TRBJ2-7, with no clear D. The ends were cut back, 0 bases at V and 6 bases at J, with 10 bases in the middle. CDR1 is SGHKS and CDR2 is YYEKEE in the germline V gene (reference sequence). CDR3 length equals 13 residues.

The rearrangement links TRBV9 to TRBJ1-6; possibly TRBD1 for D (5 bases). The CDR3 contains 17 residues. V lost 0 bases and J lost 10, with 20 bases in between. The germline V gene has CDR1 SGDLS and CDR2 YYNGEE. DNA of the CDR3: TGTGCCAGCAGCGTAGCTGGGGGACCCAGCGCGGGGTCACCCCTCCACTTT. Translating it yields CASSVAGGPSAGSPLHF.

The chain combines TRBV3-1 (or the pseudogene TRBV3-2) with TRBJ1-2; D perhaps matches TRBD1 (6 bases). CDR1 is LGHDT, CDR2 YNNKEL, per germline (reference sequence). V lost 0 bases, J lost 7 bases, and 18 bases lay in between. This CDR3 comprises 16 residues. The DNA of the CDR3 is TGTGCCAGCAGCCAAGATTCGGGGGGGCGGGTTGGTGGCTACACCTTC. Translation: CASSQDSGGRVGGYTF.

Written as DNA, the CDR3 is TGCGCCAGCAGCTTGTCTTACACAGATACGCAGTATTTT. Protein sequence: CASSLSYTDTQYF. The chain recombines TRBV5-1 with TRBJ2-3; D is ambiguous. Trimming left V 1 base short and J 2 bases short, with 5 bases between. Germline V gene lookup returns CDR1 SGHRS and CDR2 YFSETQ. The CDR3 sequence is 13 residues long.

This clone appeared a few times. The chain uses TRBV6-5 and TRBJ2-2, with a possible D match to TRBD2 (5 bases). This CDR3 has 13 amino acids. Germline CDR1 MNHEY, CDR2 SVGAGI. Trimming left V 5 bases short and J 5 bases short, with 9 bases between. CDR3 nucleotide sequence: TGTGCCAGCAGTATATGGACTACCGGGGAGCTGTTTTTT. Translated, it gives CASSIWTTGELFF.

The genes are TRBV19 and TRBJ1-1, with D uncertain. The ends were cut back, 5 bases at V and 4 bases at J, with 11 bases in the middle. The CDR3 totals 13 residues. Germline V lookup: CDR1 LNHDA, CDR2 SQIVND (reference sequence). The CDR3 here is CASSPETGTEAFF. The CDR3 DNA sequence: TGTGCCAGTAGTCCGGAGACCGGCACTGAAGCTTTCTTT.

V usage is TRBV5-1 and J usage is TRBJ1-1; D uncertain. V was cut by 0 bases and J by 6 bases, with 9 bases left in between. The CDR3 is 13 amino acids. Germline V CDR1 and CDR2: SGHRS, YFSETQ. CDR3 in DNA: TGCGCCAGCAGCTTGGGGCAGGTCTCTGAAGCTTTCTTT. Amino acid sequence: CASSLGQVSEAFF.

This chain uses TRBV7-8 with TRBJ1-3; TRBD1 might be the D (5 bases). This CDR3 contains 15 residues. Germline V gene data show CDR1 as SGHVS and CDR2 as FQNEAQ. V was pared by 4 bases and J by 7 bases, with 17 bases between. The CDR3 loop reads CASSSKLERGNTIYF. The CDR3 DNA is TGTGCCAGCAGCTCTAAATTGGAACGGGGGAACACCATATATTTT.

This chain uses TRBV10-1 with TRBJ1-4, with a weak D call TRBD1 (5 bases). CDR1 WNHNN and CDR2 SYGVQD come from the germline V gene (reference sequence). The CDR3 runs 13 residues. V lost 7 bases, J lost 7 bases, and 13 bases lay in between. CDR3 DNA sequence: TGCGCCAGCATTCAGGGTAGAGGTGAAAAACTGTTTTTT. Its protein is CASIQGRGEKLFF.

This rearrangement joins TRBV9 to TRBJ1-4, with TRBD1 matching 7 bases. Germline lookup yields CDR1 SGDLS and CDR2 YYNGEE. The CDR3 is made up of 14 amino acids. After removal of 3 bases from V and 10 bases from J, the junction contained 9 bases not matched to a gene. The CDR3 DNA follows: TGTGCCAGCAGCGCCCCGACAGGGCATGGAAAACTGTTTTTT. Amino acid sequence: CASSAPTGHGKLFF.

The J gene is TRBJ1-2, the V gene TRBV28; weak D call: TRBD1 (6 bases). The germline V gene encodes CDR1 MDHEN and CDR2 SYDVKM. CDR3 size: 17 residues. V shed 6 bases and J shed 1 base, with 21 bases lying between them. The CDR3 DNA follows: TGTGCCAGCAGAAATATGGGGGCATACGGAGTTAACTATGGCTACACCTTC. This gives the protein CASRNMGAYGVNYGYTF.

The chain links TRBV4-1 to TRBJ2-7; D is possibly TRBD1 (5 bases). Germline V gives CDR1 MGHRA, CDR2 YSYEKL. Between the trimmed V and J ends, which lost 0 bases and 0 bases, there was a span of 15 bases. CDR3 size: 17 residues. The CDR3 nucleotides are TGCGCCAGCAGCCAAGATATTAGGACAACGAGCTCCTACGAGCAGTACTTC. Residues: CASSQDIRTTSSYEQYF.

The chain is built from TRBV19 and TRBJ2-7; a weak D match, TRBD2 (5 bases). This CDR3 has 12 amino acids. Germline V gene data show CDR1 as LNHDA and CDR2 as SQIVND (reference sequence). Trimming removed 3 bases from V and 4 bases from J, with 7 bases in between. The CDR3 region is CASSMSGYEQYF. Here the CDR3 DNA reads TGTGCCAGTAGTATGTCGGGGTACGAGCAGTACTTC.

Details on this clone: Other DNA variants within this sample encode the same CDR3. V and J are TRBV3-1 (or the pseudogene TRBV3-2) and TRBJ1-1; 7 bases line up with TRBD1. The CDR3 has 14 amino acids. With V trimmed by 4 bases and J by 3 bases, 5 bases remained unmatched. The germline CDR1 and CDR2 sequences are LGHDT and YNNKEL (reference sequence). The CDR3 is CASSRVQGDTEAFF. As DNA, the CDR3 is TGTGCCAGCAGCCGCGTGCAGGGGGACACTGAAGCTTTCTTT.

Turning to this clone: The sample has other DNA sequences that encode this CDR3 too. The chain combines TRBV27 with TRBJ2-3; TRBD1 matches 7 bases. CDR3 length: 14 residues. The junction had 0 bases not matched to a gene; V was cut back by 2 bases and J by 1 base. Germline CDR1 MNHEY, CDR2 SMNVEV (reference sequence). CDR3 sequence reads: CASSLTGGTDTQYF. The DNA of the CDR3 is TGTGCCAGCAGTTTAACAGGGGGCACAGATACGCAGTATTTT.

J is TRBJ1-6 and V is TRBV12-3 or TRBV12-4; D unclear. The CDR3 extends over 12 amino acids. The V and J ends lost 2 bases and 8 bases respectively, with 4 bases between them. This CDR3 is CASSLPYSPLHF. As DNA, the CDR3 is TGTGCCAGCAGTTTACCATATTCACCCCTCCACTTT.